Below are 17 T cell receptor beta chains sequenced from a single sample in a study of cytomegalovirus exposure and HLA in healthy donors. Primers: 60 Vbeta forward and 13 Jbeta reverse. Generated by immunoSEQ multiplex PCR, the TCRdb table keeps only in-frame clones and is missing some. The sample lists about 99,000 clones; around 67% were seen once. Sequencing input: PBMCs. The receptors here all came from a woman in her forties or fifties in good health and CMV-seronegative.

The chain links TRBV11-1 to TRBJ1-1; no reliable D call. Germline values: CDR1 SGHAT, CDR2 FQDESV (reference sequence). The CDR3 has 15 amino acids. V lost 5 bases, J lost 0 bases, and 13 bases lay in between. Written as DNA, the CDR3 is TGTGCCAGCAGCATGAGGAGCAACTTGAACACTGAAGCTTTCTTT. Encoded protein: CASSMRSNLNTEAFF.

The chain links TRBV18 to TRBJ1-1; 9 bases align to TRBD1. Germline V gives CDR1 KGHSH, CDR2 LQKENI. The CDR3 length is 14 residues. V shed 4 bases and J 4 bases; nucleotides not matched to a gene: 4. CDR3 in DNA: TGTGCCAGCTCACTGGGACAGGGAATCACTGAAGCTTTCTTT. Its protein product is CASSLGQGITEAFF.

V is TRBV27 and J is TRBJ1-4, with D possibly matching TRBD1 (5 bases). This CDR3 comprises 15 residues. CDR1 is MNHEY and CDR2 is SMNVEV in the germline V gene (reference sequence). The V end was cut by 5 bases, the J end by 0 bases, with 10 bases between. This chain's CDR3 is CASSLQGATNEKLFF. CDR3 nucleotides: TGTGCCAGCAGTCTCCAGGGCGCAACTAATGAAAAACTGTTTTTT.

This chain uses TRBV4-1 with TRBJ2-5; 8 positions match TRBD2. This CDR3 has 17 residues. Trimming at V came to 0 bases and at J to 2 bases, leaving 8 bases not matched to a gene. Germline V CDR1 and CDR2: MGHRA, YSYEKL. CDR3: CASSQDWGRGEQETQYF. The CDR3 nucleotides read TGCGCCAGCAGCCAAGATTGGGGGCGGGGGGAGCAAGAGACCCAGTACTTC.

This clone was detected a few times. The chain couples TRBV6-5 to TRBJ2-3; 9 bases align to TRBD2. CDR1 is MNHEY, CDR2 SVGAGI, per germline. Germline trimming cut 4 bases from V and 4 bases from J; bases unmatched to any gene: 6. The CDR3 totals 15 residues. The CDR3 loop is CASSLLAGAADTQYF. In nucleotides, the CDR3 is TGTGCCAGCAGTTTGTTAGCGGGAGCCGCAGATACGCAGTATTTT.

V gene TRBV15 combines with J gene TRBJ1-6; D is possibly TRBD1 (5 bases). This CDR3 is 13 amino acids long. CDR1 is LNHNV, CDR2 YYDKDF, per germline (reference sequence). The ends were cut back, 4 bases at V and 7 bases at J, with 8 bases in the middle. The CDR3 loop is CATSNGGNSPLHF. The CDR3 DNA reads as TGTGCCACCAGCAACGGGGGGAATTCACCCCTCCACTTT.

The rearrangement uses TRBV7-9 and TRBJ2-1, with TRBD1 matching 7 bases. This CDR3 region has 16 residues. The V and J ends lost 4 bases and 4 bases, in that order; junction bases with no gene match: 10. CDR1 SEHNR and CDR2 FQNEAQ come from the germline V gene (reference sequence). The CDR3 DNA is TGTGCCAGCAGCTCAACAGGGGCCGAGAATTACAATGAGCAGTTCTTC. Translating gives CASSSTGAENYNEQFF.

This rearrangement joins TRBV7-6 to TRBJ2-7; D might be TRBD2 (7 bases). CDR1 is SGHVS and CDR2 is FNYEAQ in the germline V gene. V gave up 5 bases and J gave up 6 bases, with 23 bases separating them. The CDR3 consists of 16 residues. Here the CDR3 reads CASSTTGVLAATEQYF. The CDR3 region has the DNA TGTGCCAGCAGCACGACAGGAGTTCTAGCGGCCACCGAGCAGTACTTC.

The chain carries TRBV30 and TRBJ1-3; 9 positions agree with TRBD1. Germline loops: CDR1 GTSNPN, CDR2 SVGIG (reference sequence). This CDR3 is 14 amino acids long. After removal of 2 bases from V and 4 bases from J, the junction contained 3 bases not matched to a gene. The CDR3 spells CAWSSTGGGNTIYF. CDR3 coding DNA: TGTGCCTGGAGTTCGACAGGGGGAGGAAACACCATATATTTT. The full variable domain, in which reference TRBV30 and TRBJ1-3 provide the parts outside the CDR3, is SQTIHQWPATLVQPVGSPLSLECTVEGTSNPNLYWYRQAAGRGLQLLFYSVGIGQISSEVPQNLSASRPQDRQFILSSKKLLLSDSGFYLCAWSSTGGGNTIYFGEGSWLTVV.

Comments on this clone: Within the sample, other DNA sequences also encode this same CDR3. This CDR3 is CASSPPGADTQYF. CDR3 in DNA: TGTGCCAGCTCACCGCCCGGGGCAGATACGCAGTATTTT. J is TRBJ2-3 and V is TRBV18; perhaps TRBD2 as D (5 bases). V dropped 3 bases and J dropped 4 bases, with 8 bases sitting between them. There are 13 residues in the CDR3. The germline V gene encodes CDR1 KGHSH and CDR2 LQKENI.

V and J are TRBV29-1 and TRBJ2-1; 16 bases match TRBD2. The CDR3 loop spans 17 amino acids. With V trimmed by 7 bases and J by 4 bases, 10 bases remained unmatched. Looked up from germline, CDR1 is SQVTM and CDR2 is ANQGSEA. The CDR3 DNA sequence: TGCAGCGCCTCCGGGACTAGCGGGGGGGCTGGATACAATGAGCAGTTCTTC. This gives the protein CSASGTSGGAGYNEQFF.

This chain uses TRBV15 with TRBJ2-5; TRBD2 matches at 9 bases. V shed 0 bases and J 5 bases; nucleotides not matched to a gene: 13. In germline, CDR1 is LNHNV, CDR2 YYDKDF (reference sequence). CDR3 length: 18 amino acids. CDR3 sequence: CATSRDRASGVQGETQYF. As DNA, the CDR3 is TGTGCCACCAGCAGAGATAGGGCTAGCGGGGTTCAAGGGGAGACCCAGTACTTC.

The chain couples TRBV11-3 to TRBJ2-3, with D possibly matching TRBD2 (6 bases). CDR1 SGHNT and CDR2 YENEEA come from the germline V gene. The CDR3 runs 17 residues. V lost 5 bases to trimming and J lost 0 bases, with 18 bases between them. CDR3 in amino acids: CASSRGGSGPSTDTQYF. CDR3 bases: TGTGCCAGCAGCCGGGGAGGTAGCGGCCCTAGCACAGATACGCAGTATTTT.

The chain employs TRBV28 and TRBJ1-2; D remains unclear. V lost 2 bases and J lost 9, with 10 bases in between. The germline CDR1 and CDR2 sequences are MDHEN and SYDVKM. The CDR3 is 12 amino acids. This CDR3 reads CASSLLTGSYTF. Written as DNA, the CDR3 is TGTGCCAGCAGTTTACTCACCGGTAGCTACACCTTC.

This chain uses TRBV7-9 with TRBJ1-2, with 10 nucleotides matching TRBD1. Germline V lookup: CDR1 SEHNR, CDR2 FQNEAQ (reference sequence). With V trimmed by 5 bases and J by 7 bases, 7 bases remained unmatched. This CDR3 is 14 amino acids long. The CDR3 region is CASSQTGGFRGYTF. Here the CDR3 DNA reads TGTGCCAGCAGCCAGACAGGGGGCTTTCGTGGCTACACCTTC.

V gene TRBV5-1 combines with J gene TRBJ2-3; the match to TRBD2 covers 8 bases. CDR3 length: 17 amino acids. The germline V gene has CDR1 SGHRS and CDR2 YFSETQ. V was pared by 0 bases and J by 6 bases, with 12 bases of the junction left unmatched. In DNA, the CDR3 is TGCGCCAGCAGCTTGGCGGCCGCGGGGGGCTCCGCGGATACGCAGTATTTT. It encodes CASSLAAAGGSADTQYF.

The J gene is TRBJ2-5, the V gene TRBV7-4; 7 bases align to TRBD1. TRBJ2-7 explains the end of the DNA better; the J call may be wrong. The CDR3 consists of 15 residues. CDR1 is SGHVT, CDR2 SQSDAQ, per germline. The CDR3 bases are TGTGCCAGCAGCTTAGGGGGGACAGAGACCTACGAGCAGTACTTC. Amino acids: CASSLGGTETYEQYF.